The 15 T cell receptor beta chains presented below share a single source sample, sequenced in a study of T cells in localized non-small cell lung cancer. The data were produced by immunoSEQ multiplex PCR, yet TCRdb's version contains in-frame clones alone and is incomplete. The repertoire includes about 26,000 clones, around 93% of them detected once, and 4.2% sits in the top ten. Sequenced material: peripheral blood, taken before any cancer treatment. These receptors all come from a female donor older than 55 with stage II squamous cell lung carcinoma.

CDR3 DNA: TGTGCCAGTAACCTACCCCGGGACGGGGAGGGGACCGGGGAGCTGTTTTTT. Residues: CASNLPRDGEGTGELFF. This chain uses TRBV19 with TRBJ2-2; TRBD2 matches 7 bases. The CDR3 runs 17 residues. Germline V CDR1 and CDR2: LNHDA, SQIVND (reference sequence). The junction had 16 bases not matched to a gene; V was cut back by 7 bases and J by 5 bases.

For the CDR3, the DNA is TGCGCCAGCAGCCCGCGCGTAATGAACACTGAAGCTTTCTTT. It yields the protein CASSPRVMNTEAFF. V usage is TRBV4-3 and J usage is TRBJ1-1, with D unresolved. In germline, CDR1 is LGHNA, CDR2 YSLEER. Trimming stripped 4 bases from V and 0 bases from J, with 9 bases between. The CDR3 has 14 amino acids.

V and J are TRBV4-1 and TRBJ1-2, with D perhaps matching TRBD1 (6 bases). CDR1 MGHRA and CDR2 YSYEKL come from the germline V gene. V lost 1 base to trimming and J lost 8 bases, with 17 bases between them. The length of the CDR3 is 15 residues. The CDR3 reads CASSQGAVGARGYTF. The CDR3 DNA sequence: TGCGCCAGCAGCCAAGGTGCGGTGGGGGCGCGCGGCTACACCTTC.

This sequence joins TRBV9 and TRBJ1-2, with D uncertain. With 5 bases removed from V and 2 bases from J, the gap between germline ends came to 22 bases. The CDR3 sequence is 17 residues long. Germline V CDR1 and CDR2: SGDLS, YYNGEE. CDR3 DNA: TGTGCCAGCAGTGATTACCCCTTTAGTCAGCAGAACTATGGCTACACCTTC. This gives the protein CASSDYPFSQQNYGYTF. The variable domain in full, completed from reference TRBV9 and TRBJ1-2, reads DSGVTQTPKHLITATGQRVTLRCSPRSGDLSVYWYQQSLDQGLQFLIQYYNGEERAKGNILERFSAQQFPDLHSELNLSSLELGDSALYFCASSDYPFSQQNYGYTFGSGTRLTVV.

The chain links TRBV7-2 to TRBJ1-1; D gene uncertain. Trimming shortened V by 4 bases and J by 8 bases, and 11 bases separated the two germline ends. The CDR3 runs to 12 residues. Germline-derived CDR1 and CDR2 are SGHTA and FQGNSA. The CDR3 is CASSSRGAEAFF. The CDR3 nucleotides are TGTGCCAGCAGCTCCCGGGGAGCGGAAGCTTTCTTT. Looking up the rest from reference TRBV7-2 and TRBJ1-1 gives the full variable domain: GAGVSQSPSNKVTEKGKDVELRCDPISGHTALYWYRQSLGQGLEFLIYFQGNSAPDKSGLPSDRFSAERTGGSVSTLTIQRTQQEDSAVYLCASSSRGAEAFFGQGTRLTVV.

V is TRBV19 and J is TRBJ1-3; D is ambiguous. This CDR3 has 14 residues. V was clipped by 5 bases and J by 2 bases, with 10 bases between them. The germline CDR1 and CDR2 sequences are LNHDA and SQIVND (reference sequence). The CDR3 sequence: CASSRREAGNTIYF. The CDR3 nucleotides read TGTGCCAGTAGTCGCCGGGAGGCTGGAAACACCATATATTTT.

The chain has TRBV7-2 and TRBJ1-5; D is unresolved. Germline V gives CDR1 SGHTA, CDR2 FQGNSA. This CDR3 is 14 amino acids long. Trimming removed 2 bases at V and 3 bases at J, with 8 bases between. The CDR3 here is CASSLTAVNQPQHF. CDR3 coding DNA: TGTGCCAGCAGCTTAACGGCAGTCAATCAGCCCCAGCATTTT.

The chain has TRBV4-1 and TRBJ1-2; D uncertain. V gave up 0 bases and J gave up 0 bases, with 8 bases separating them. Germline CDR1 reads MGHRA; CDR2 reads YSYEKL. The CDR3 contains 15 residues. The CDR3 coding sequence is TGCGCCAGCAGCCAAGATCCTACAGCTAACTATGGCTACACCTTC. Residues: CASSQDPTANYGYTF.

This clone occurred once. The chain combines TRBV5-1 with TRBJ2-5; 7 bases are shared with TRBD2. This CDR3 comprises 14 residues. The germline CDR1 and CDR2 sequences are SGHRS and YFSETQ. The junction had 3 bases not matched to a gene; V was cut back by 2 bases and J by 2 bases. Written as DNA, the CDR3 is TGCGCCAGCAGCTTAGGAGCGGGGCAAGAGACCCAGTACTTC. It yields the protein CASSLGAGQETQYF.

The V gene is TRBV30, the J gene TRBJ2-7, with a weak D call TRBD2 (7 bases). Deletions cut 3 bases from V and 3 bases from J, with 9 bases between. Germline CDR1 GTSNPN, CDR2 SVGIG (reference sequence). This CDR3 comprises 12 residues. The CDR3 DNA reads TGTGCCTGGAGCGGGGGGCTCTACGAGCAGTACTTC. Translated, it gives CAWSGGLYEQYF.

In nucleotides, the CDR3 is TGTGCCAGCAGTCCACGAAGGCGGGGTTCCTATGGCTACACCTTC. Residues: CASSPRRRGSYGYTF. This chain uses TRBV28 with TRBJ1-2; no reliable D call. Trimming stripped 5 bases from V and 4 bases from J, with 17 bases between. Germline V gene data show CDR1 as MDHEN and CDR2 as SYDVKM. The CDR3 contains 15 residues.

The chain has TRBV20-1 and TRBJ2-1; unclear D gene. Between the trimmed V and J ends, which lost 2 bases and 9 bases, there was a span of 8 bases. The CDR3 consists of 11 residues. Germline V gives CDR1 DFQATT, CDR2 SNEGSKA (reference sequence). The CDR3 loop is CSARSGSEQFF. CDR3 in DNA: TGCAGTGCTAGATCTGGGTCTGAGCAGTTCTTC.

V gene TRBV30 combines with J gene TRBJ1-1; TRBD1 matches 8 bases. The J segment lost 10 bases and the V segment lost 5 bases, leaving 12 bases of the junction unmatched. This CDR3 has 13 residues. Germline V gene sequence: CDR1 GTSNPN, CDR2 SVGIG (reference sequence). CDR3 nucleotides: TGTGCCTGGGAGACAGCAGGGGGCAGGGGAGCTTTCTTT. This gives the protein CAWETAGGRGAFF. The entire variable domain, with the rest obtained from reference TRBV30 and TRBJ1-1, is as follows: SQTIHQWPATLVQPVGSPLSLECTVEGTSNPNLYWYRQAAGRGLQLLFYSVGIGQISSEVPQNLSASRPQDRQFILSSKKLLLSDSGFYLCAWETAGGRGAFFGQGTRLTVV.

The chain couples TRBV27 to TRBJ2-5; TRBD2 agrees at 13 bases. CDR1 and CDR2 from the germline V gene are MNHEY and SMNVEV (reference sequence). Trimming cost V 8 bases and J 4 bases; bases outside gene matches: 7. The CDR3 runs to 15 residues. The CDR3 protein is CASRRGLAGRETQYF. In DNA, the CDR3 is TGTGCCAGCCGTAGGGGACTAGCGGGAAGAGAGACCCAGTACTTC.

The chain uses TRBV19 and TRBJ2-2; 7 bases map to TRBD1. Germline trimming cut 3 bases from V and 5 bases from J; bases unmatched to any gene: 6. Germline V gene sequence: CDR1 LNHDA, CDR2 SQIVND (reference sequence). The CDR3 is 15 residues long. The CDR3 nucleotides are TGTGCCAGTAGTATGGTGACAGGGTGGACCGGGGAGCTGTTTTTT. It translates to CASSMVTGWTGELFF.